This T cell receptor (beta chain) was identified during a study of early T cells in non-severe SARS-CoV-2 infection (dated by TCRdb to the early 2020s). Looking at the study overall: Because TCR sequencing was done on bulk RNA from unsorted whole blood, the alpha and beta chains could not be paired. The paper as a whole reports these results and caveats: VDJdb matching was skewed toward anti-spike CD8 responses and likely underestimated virus-specific expansions, missing private and CD4 specificities.

The method behind the library was 5' RACE. Sequencing used a NextSeq 500. Unique molecular identifiers were attached to individual cDNA molecules in the TCR library protocol so that sequencing error and PCR bias could be corrected. TCR alpha and beta chains were both sequenced, and the abundances of alpha and beta sequences in each sample were closely correlated with each other. In the source study's methods: V gene, J gene and CDR3 annotation of TCR sequences was performed with Decombinator V4. Expanded TCRs were defined as changing significantly between any two time points under a Poisson model with p below 0.0001. Abundances of TCRs were expressed as counts per million after normalisation to the total number of TCRs sequenced in each sample. TRAV1-2 paired with TRAJ12, TRAJ20 or TRAJ33 defined MAIT TCRs, while TRAV10 paired with TRAJ18 defined iNKT TCRs. A search of VDJdb, accessed on 1 November 2021, was run for TCRs annotated to CMV, EBV and SARS-CoV-2, with TCRs annotated for multiple antigens excluded. TCRdb applied fastp at Q25 and MiXCR to the public reads, then kept only in-frame beta chains. Merged by CDR3 protein, the rows form single entries marked with the most common genes and DNA. TCRdb, not the original authors, processed these V and J calls. A total of about 64,000 distinct CDR3 sequences appear in this sample, 10% to 15% of them only once. In total, the top ten clones hold 3.5% to 5% of the sample.

Measured from the cysteine to the phenylalanine, the CDR3 is 14 residues long. Only the CDR3 DNA is retained, 42 bases long and in frame from the first base. Reading the germline V gene (reference sequence) gives CDR1 WNHNN and CDR2 SYGVQD. Trimming leaves V shorter by 4 bases and J shorter by 8 bases, with the junction holding 7 bases beyond the gene matches. A note on this clonotype: Its antigen is unknown. One base away there is no much larger clone; base qualities are not given.

Set within a cohort of healthcare workers in London, UK, this nested case-control study involved weekly PCR testing of nasopharyngeal swabs along with blood sampling. Between 23 and 31 March 2020, the week of the UK lockdown, healthcare workers were enrolled and then followed up weekly for as long as 16 weeks. The sample was whole blood. The rearrangement combines TRBV10-1 with TRBJ2-1, with 8 central nucleotides matching TRBD2. This TCR was recovered from an adult who was a healthcare worker with PCR-confirmed SARS-CoV-2 infection or an uninfected control (not recorded which). CDR3 loop: CASSGIGLADEQFF. In nucleotides, the sequence is TGCGCCAGCAGTGGGATAGGACTAGCCGATGAGCAGTTCTTC.